This TCR beta chain stems from a study of human T cells and chemical hapten exposure. About the research overall: Patch testing placed 0.01% DPC on the upper back, with readings at 6 days.

Time point noted: patch test 1, 2 weeks after DPC sensitization. Treatment of the sample: therapeutic diphenylcyclopropenone sensitization with weekly scalp DPC. Germline CDR1 reads PRHDT; CDR2 reads FYEKMQ (reference sequence). CDR3 length equals 15 residues. The V gene end was trimmed by 0 bases and the J gene end by 2 bases; junction bases not matched to a gene: 3. MiXCR was run by TCRdb on the RACE reads, yielding one entry per CDR3 protein. Seen here are some 400,000 distinct CDR3 sequences, 4% to 5.5% observed once, and the top ten hold around 2.3%. The sample holds many counts of this clonotype.

The chain recombines TRBV13 with TRBJ2-7; 8 bases agree with TRBD2. The starting material was whole blood, obtained in connection with sensitization to the hapten diphenylcyclopropenone (DPC). The sequence derives from a woman aged 50 to 60 with alopecia areata. Some clones in this sample may be carry-over from other donors' samples. CDR3 DNA sequence: TGTGCCAGCAGCTTAGGTACTAGCGGAGCCTACGAGCAGTACTTC. Amino acid sequence: CASSLGTSGAYEQYF.